This entry lists 15 T cell receptor beta chains sequenced from one sample in a study of long-term antiretroviral therapy in people with HIV. The immunoSEQ assay was v3.0, run at survey level. Profiled with immunoSEQ multiplex PCR; TCRdb holds only in-frame clones, not every one. The sample consists of 35,000 to 40,000 clones, roughly four fifths of them appearing once. The sample in question was unsorted PBMCs, obtained 0.3 years after starting antiretroviral therapy. The receptor source for this set is a man between 18 and 29 years old with HIV.

The CDR3 here is CASSDGQGGTGELFF. In nucleotides, the CDR3 is TGCGCCAGCAGTGATGGGCAGGGCGGGACCGGGGAGCTGTTTTTT. The chain joins TRBV10-1 to TRBJ2-2; D possibly matches TRBD1 or TRBD2 (5 bases each). V was clipped by 3 bases and J by 5 bases, with 13 bases between them. The CDR3 extends over 15 amino acids. The germline gives CDR1 WNHNN, CDR2 SYGVQD (reference sequence).

J is TRBJ2-7 and V is TRBV27; 7 positions agree with TRBD1. V trimming: 5 bases; J trimming: 5 bases; junction bases outside the gene matches: 9. The V gene's germline CDR1 is MNHEY and CDR2 SMNVEV (reference sequence). This CDR3 comprises 14 residues. The CDR3 DNA sequence: TGTGCCAGCAGTCCGAGGGGGCTAAGGAACGAGCAGTACTTC. Residues: CASSPRGLRNEQYF.

The genes are TRBV5-6 and TRBJ1-1; D is unclear. The length of the CDR3 is 14 residues. Germline assignment: CDR1 SGHDT and CDR2 YYEEEE. V was clipped by 2 bases and J by 2 bases, with 10 bases between them. The CDR3 bases are TGTGCCAGCAGCTTTGGGTGGGGTAACACTGAAGCTTTCTTT. Amino acid sequence: CASSFGWGNTEAFF.

V and J are TRBV18 and TRBJ1-1; a weak D match, TRBD1 (5 bases). Germline-derived CDR1 and CDR2 are KGHSH and LQKENI. The V end was cut by 6 bases, the J end by 3 bases, with 14 bases between. CDR3 size: 14 residues. The DNA of the CDR3 is TGTGCCAGCTCCCCAAGGGACTCCTACACTGAAGCTTTCTTT. Its translation is CASSPRDSYTEAFF.

V and J are TRBV5-6 and TRBJ2-2; the D is unclear. The CDR3 consists of 13 residues. Trimming left V 1 base short and J 1 base short, with 2 bases between. Germline V gives CDR1 SGHDT, CDR2 YYEEEE. CDR3 DNA: TGTGCCAGCAGCTTGAGGAACACCGGGGAGCTGTTTTTT. It is translated as CASSLRNTGELFF.

Turning to this clone: One end of the junction fails to match germline, which may point to a read error. This rearrangement joins TRBV7-7 to TRBJ2-1; D unclear. This CDR3 contains 13 residues. Looked up from germline, CDR1 is SSHAT and CDR2 is FNYEAQ (reference sequence). The CDR3 nucleotides are TGTGCTAGCAGCCCCGAATCCTACAATGAGCAGTTCTTC. Its protein product is CASSPESYNEQFF. The full variable domain, in which reference TRBV7-7 and TRBJ2-1 provide the parts outside the CDR3, is GAGVSQSPRYKVTKRGQDVTLRCDPISSHATLYWYQQALGQGPEFLTYFNYEAQPDKSGLPSDRFSAERPEGSISTLTIQRTEQRDSAMYRCASSPESYNEQFFGPGTRLTVL.

This chain connects TRBV4-1 to TRBJ2-7; possible D gene TRBD2, 6 bases. The V gene's germline CDR1 is MGHRA and CDR2 YSYEKL. V dropped 0 bases and J dropped 0 bases, with 18 bases sitting between them. There are 18 residues in the CDR3. The CDR3 here is CASSQDPTGRDTSYEQYF. CDR3 nucleotide sequence: TGCGCCAGCAGCCAAGATCCTACCGGGCGGGATACCTCCTACGAGCAGTACTTC.

The V gene is TRBV30, the J gene TRBJ1-2; 7 positions match TRBD1. The V and J ends lost 0 bases and 8 bases, in that order; junction bases with no gene match: 6. The CDR3 totals 13 residues. Germline values: CDR1 GTSNPN, CDR2 SVGIG (reference sequence). As DNA, the CDR3 is TGTGCCTGGAGTGTTGGGACAGTAGAAGGCTACACCTTC. Protein product: CAWSVGTVEGYTF.

Here the CDR3 DNA reads TGTGCCAGCAGAGAGACAGGGGGCGCGGGGGGCTACACCTTC. It specifies CASRETGGAGGYTF. V and J are TRBV7-8 and TRBJ1-2, with TRBD1 matching over 10 bases. V gave up 6 bases and J gave up 8 bases; unmatched junction bases: 9. This CDR3 contains 14 residues. Looked up from germline, CDR1 is SGHVS and CDR2 is FQNEAQ.

This chain links TRBV5-1 with TRBJ1-1, with D maybe TRBD1 (5 bases). V lost 4 bases and J lost 3, with 16 bases in between. Germline V gene data show CDR1 as SGHRS and CDR2 as YFSETQ. This CDR3 has 15 amino acids. The DNA of the CDR3 is TGCGCCAGCAGCGGTCCCCGGGGGGGTGACACTGAAGCTTTCTTT. Its protein is CASSGPRGGDTEAFF.

The chain joins TRBV2 to TRBJ1-1; 9 bases line up with TRBD1. V lost 8 bases and J lost 1; bases outside the gene matches: 2. Germline assignment: CDR1 SNHLY and CDR2 FYNNEI. The CDR3 is made up of 13 amino acids. The CDR3 DNA follows: TGTGCCAGCCTACAGGGGGCGAACACTGAAGCTTTCTTT. Its protein is CASLQGANTEAFF.

This chain links TRBV20-1 with TRBJ2-1; no reliable D call. Trimming stripped 1 base from V and 13 bases from J, with 11 bases between. The CDR3 is 11 residues long. CDR1 and CDR2 (germline): DFQATT, SNEGSKA (reference sequence). This chain's CDR3 is CSARGYRDQFF. The CDR3 nucleotides read TGCAGTGCTAGAGGTTATAGGGATCAGTTCTTC.

The chain links TRBV28 to TRBJ1-2, with TRBD1 matching 10 bases. V lost 6 bases and J lost 5; bases outside the gene matches: 6. Germline assignment: CDR1 MDHEN and CDR2 SYDVKM. The CDR3 loop spans 14 amino acids. CDR3 nucleotide sequence: TGTGCCAGCAGGCATGGGGACAGGGGTTATGGCTACACCTTC. Translated: CASRHGDRGYGYTF.

In regard to this clone: The sample carries other DNA sequences with the same CDR3. The gene calls are TRBV5-6 and TRBJ2-3, with a possible D match to TRBD1 (7 bases). Germline lookup yields CDR1 SGHDT and CDR2 YYEEEE. The CDR3 consists of 15 residues. V gave up 0 bases and J gave up 3 bases, with 11 bases separating them. Written as DNA, the CDR3 is TGTGCCAGCAGCTTGGGGGCAGGGGGGACAGATACGCAGTATTTT. This codes for CASSLGAGGTDTQYF.

A note on this clone: The junction departs from the called germline gene at one end, perhaps through a read error. This chain joins TRBV10-2 and TRBJ2-3; D is ambiguous. Germline CDR1 reads WSHSY; CDR2 reads SAAADI. This CDR3 spans 14 amino acids. CDR3 sequence (DNA): TGCGCCAGCAGCGAGAGCAGGTACACATATACGCAGTATTTT. Translated, it gives CASSESRYTYTQYF.